The clone carrying this TCR beta chain was seen a few times. The data are from a study of cytomegalovirus exposure and HLA in healthy donors. There are 17 residues in the CDR3. V trimming: 4 bases; J trimming: 6 bases; junction bases outside the gene matches: 11. CDR1 is LGHNA and CDR2 is YNFKEQ in the germline V gene. The PCR used 60 Vbeta and 13 Jbeta primers. Produced via immunoSEQ multiplex PCR; TCRdb's table is partial and in-frame only. The repertoire includes more than 60,000 clones, about 78% of them detected once, and about 8.2% sits in the top ten. This receptor was taken from a woman between 40 and 55 years old in good health and CMV-seropositive. The chain recombines TRBV4-2 with TRBJ2-3, with TRBD2 identical over 12 bases. Sequencing was done on a sample of PBMCs. CDR3 region: CASSPRTSGEGGDTQYF. CDR3 nucleotides: TGTGCCAGCAGCCCCAGGACTAGCGGGGAGGGGGGGGATACGCAGTATTTT.